This T cell receptor (beta chain) emerged from a study of T cell repertoires in cytomegalovirus infection. Study observations and caveats: HLA-C-restricted TCR beta clonotypes specific for CMV led the ex vivo response.

The CDR3 covers 15 residues. Germline V lookup: CDR1 MDHEN, CDR2 SYDVKM. V lost 7 bases to trimming and J lost 1 base; unmatched junction nucleotides: 6. With regard to this clonotype: Its antigen is currently unknown.

TCRdb re-derived calls from the reads in MiXCR, one entry per CDR3 protein. The sample carries fewer than 350,000 distinct CDR3 sequences, roughly 28% recorded once. Sequencing was performed on cultured PBMCs, taken from culture after CMV antigen stimulation. The source is a human donor in good health (CMV status not recorded). Some clones in this sample may be carry-over from other donors' samples. This sequence joins TRBV28 and TRBJ2-7, with 11 bases identical to TRBD2. CDR3 residues: CASNILAGGSYEQYF. The CDR3 region has the DNA TGTGCCAGCAATATTCTAGCGGGGGGTTCCTACGAGCAGTACTTC. Variable domain in full (rest from reference TRBV28 and TRBJ2-7): DVKVTQSSRYLVKRTGEKVFLECVQDMDHENMFWYRQDPGLGLRLIYFSYDVKMKEKGDIPEGYSVSREKKERFSLILESASTNQTSMYLCASNILAGGSYEQYFGPGTRLTVT.